These T cell receptor beta chains were read from a single sample in a study of metastatic and nonmetastatic thyroid tumors. Through MiXCR, TCRdb re-clonotyped the PCR reads. The sample shows roughly 44,000 clones, about 24% of them seen only once. The material sequenced was tumor tissue. These receptors came from a female donor with papillary thyroid cancer or a benign thyroid nodule (not recorded which). Some clones in this sample may be carry-over from other donors' samples. Each CDR3 is given with its conserved first and last residue. The order of the fields is D gene, V gene, clone size, J gene, CDR3 protein, CDR3 DNA. D genes are given only for firm matches. The size entry is marked missing in some rows and otherwise reads once, few, many or a size class.

-	TRBV6-2/TRBV6-3	many	TRBJ2-7	CASRRDDSLYEQYF	TGTGCCAGCAGAAGGGATGACAGCCTCTACGAGCAGTACTTC
TRBD1	TRBV27	-	TRBJ1-2	CASSHDTRLDRGVSDGYTF	TGTGCCAGCAGCCACGACACCCGTTTGGACAGGGGTGTCTCGGATGGCTACACCTTC
TRBD2	TRBV20-1	many	TRBJ2-1	CSARTSVDYNEQFF	TGCAGTGCTAGGACTAGCGTCGACTACAATGAGCAGTTCTTC
-	TRBV25-1	-	TRBJ2-7	CASSHSGGIIYEQYF	TGTGCCAGCAGCCACAGCGGAGGGATAATCTACGAGCAGTACTTC
-	TRBV2	once	TRBJ2-5	CASTSQYF	TGTGCCTCCACGTCCCAGTACTTC
-	TRBV28	few	TRBJ2-2	CASRMQGNTGELFF	TGTGCCAGCCGCATGCAGGGAAACACCGGGGAGCTGTTTTTT
TRBD1	TRBV5-1	-	TRBJ2-7	CAGSLATIGTGPSYEQYF	TGCGCCGGCAGCTTGGCCACTATCGGGACAGGGCCCTCCTACGAGCAGTACTTC
-	TRBV19	few	TRBJ2-5	CASSRAGKETQYF	TGTGCCAGTAGTAGGGCAGGGAAAGAGACCCAGTACTTC
-	TRBV20-1	-	TRBJ2-7	CSAPKPGLQSYEQYF	TGCAGTGCGCCCAAACCGGGACTTCAATCCTACGAGCAGTACTTC
TRBD2	TRBV20-1	once	TRBJ2-3	CSASSSGSTDTQYF	TGCAGTGCTAGTTCTAGCGGGAGCACAGATACGCAGTATTTT
TRBD2	TRBV6-4	-	TRBJ2-1	CASSRLAGAGNEQFF	TGTGCCAGCAGTCGTCTAGCGGGAGCCGGCAATGAGCAGTTCTTC
-	TRBV28	few	TRBJ1-4	CASSLAGTFNEKLFF	TGTGCCAGCAGTCTCGCAGGGACATTTAATGAAAAACTGTTTTTT
TRBD1	TRBV6-2/TRBV6-3	-	TRBJ2-3	CASSRDRTYTQYF	TGTGCCAGCAGTAGGGACAGGACATATACGCAGTATTTT
TRBD2	TRBV20-1	many	TRBJ2-2	CSAGSGSGGTGELFF	TGCAGTGCTGGGAGCGGGAGCGGGGGGACCGGGGAGCTGTTTTTT
-	TRBV20-1	-	TRBJ2-3	CSARDNLVDTQYF	TGCAGTGCTAGAGATAACTTGGTAGATACGCAGTATTTT
-	TRBV27	-	TRBJ2-7	CASSKGRAYEQYF	TGTGCCAGCAGTAAAGGCCGGGCCTACGAGCAGTACTTC
-	TRBV7-9	few	TRBJ1-2	CASISSDYGYTF	TGTGCCAGCATCTCGTCGGACTATGGCTACACCTTC
TRBD2	TRBV20-1	many	TRBJ2-7	CSAERGAIYEQYF	TGCAGTGCTGAGCGGGGGGCCATCTACGAGCAGTACTTC